Sequencing of this T cell receptor beta chain was carried out in a study of T cell changes during pregnancy in multiple sclerosis (dated by TCRdb to about 2019). Broadly, across the study: The study examined how the T cell repertoire changed over the course of pregnancy in women with multiple sclerosis.

Trimming takes 5 bases off V and 1 base off J; junction bases not matched to a gene: 8. CDR1 and CDR2 were assigned from the germline V gene (reference sequence) as SGHNT and YYREEE. From the cysteine through the phenylalanine, the CDR3 covers 15 amino acids. Only CDR3 DNA remains: 45 bases, in frame from the first base. The library was made by the immunoSEQ multiplex PCR assay. Imported from immuneACCESS, the table was reduced by TCRdb to in-frame sequences with V and J called. These copies leave out some clones; in studies compared against another copy, an unresolved V gene accounts for under half, and the cause of the remainder is not known. This sample gives tens of thousands of clones in total; just over 90% of them show up just once. The ten largest make up approximately 0.21% of the sample. As for this clone: Its binding antigen is unknown. Base qualities are not recorded, but no much larger clone differs from it by a single base.

The source of this sequence is a female donor with multiple sclerosis, enrolled in a pregnancy study. The sample consisted of CD4+ T cells from peripheral blood mononuclear cells, taken in the second trimester of pregnancy. This receptor chain uses TRBV5-4 and TRBJ2-5; 7 of the junction bases match TRBD2. The base sequence is TGTGCCAGCAGTTTGCCTGGGAGGGGCCAAGAGACCCAGTACTTC. This codes for CASSLPGRGQETQYF.